Included here is one TCR beta chain sequence, with context. The antigen is undetermined. Deletions cut 5 bases from V and 5 bases from J, with 12 bases between. There are 13 residues in the CDR3. Germline V CDR1 and CDR2: LNHDA, SQIVND (reference sequence). These data come from a study of chemoradiotherapy in HPV16-positive cancers. Clones were read by immunoSEQ multiplex PCR, and TCRdb kept only the in-frame ones, dropping some. The sample has around 1,300 clones; 83% are singletons. Study-wide results and caveats: Only a couple of HPV16-positive patients supplied the functional HPV-specificity definition. HPV-responsive T-cell expansion during chemoradiotherapy was linked to improved recurrence-free survival in HPV16-positive patients.

The source was tumor tissue, collected from a patient who underwent chemoradiotherapy. The genes are TRBV19 and TRBJ2-5; tentatively, D is TRBD2 (6 bases). The receptor was derived from a human donor with HPV-associated anogenital cancer. This CDR3 reads CASSQTRGETQYF. In DNA, the CDR3 is TGTGCCAGTAGTCAGACTAGAGGGGAGACCCAGTACTTC.